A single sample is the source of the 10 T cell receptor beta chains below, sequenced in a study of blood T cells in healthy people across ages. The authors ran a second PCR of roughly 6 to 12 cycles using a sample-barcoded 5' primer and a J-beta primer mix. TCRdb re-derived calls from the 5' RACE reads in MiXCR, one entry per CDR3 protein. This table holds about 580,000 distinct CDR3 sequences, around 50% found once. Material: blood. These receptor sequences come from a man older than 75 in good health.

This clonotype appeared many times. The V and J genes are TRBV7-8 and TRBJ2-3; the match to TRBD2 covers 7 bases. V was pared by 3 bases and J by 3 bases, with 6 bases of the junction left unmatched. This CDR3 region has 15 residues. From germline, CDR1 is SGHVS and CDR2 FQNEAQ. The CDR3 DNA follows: TGTGCCAGCAGCTTGTTAACGGGAGGAACAGATACGCAGTATTTT. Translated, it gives CASSLLTGGTDTQYF.

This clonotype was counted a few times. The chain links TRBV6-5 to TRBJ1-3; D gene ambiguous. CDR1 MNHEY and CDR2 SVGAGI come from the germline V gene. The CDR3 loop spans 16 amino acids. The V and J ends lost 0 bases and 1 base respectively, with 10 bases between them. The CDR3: CASSYSRSQSGNTIYF. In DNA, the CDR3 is TGTGCCAGCAGTTACTCGAGGTCTCAGTCTGGAAACACCATATATTTT.

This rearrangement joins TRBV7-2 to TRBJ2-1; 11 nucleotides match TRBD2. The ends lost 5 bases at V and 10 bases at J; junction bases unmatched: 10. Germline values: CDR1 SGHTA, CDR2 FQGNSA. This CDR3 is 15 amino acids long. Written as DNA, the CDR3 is TGTGCCAGCAGCCCTCCCGGGACTAGCGGCCCAGAGCAGTTCTTC. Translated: CASSPPGTSGPEQFF.

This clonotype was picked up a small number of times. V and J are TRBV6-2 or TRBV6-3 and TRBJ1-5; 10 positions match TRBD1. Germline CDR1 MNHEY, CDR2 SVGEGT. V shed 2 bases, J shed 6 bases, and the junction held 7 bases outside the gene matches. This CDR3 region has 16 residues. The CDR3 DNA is TGTGCCAGCAGTTACCAAAGGACAGGGGGAATTCAGCCCCAGCATTTT. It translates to CASSYQRTGGIQPQHF.

The CDR3 DNA is TGTGCCAGCAGTGAAGGGTGGTGGGACAGGGGTGACTATGGCTACACCTTC. It translates to CASSEGWWDRGDYGYTF. V usage is TRBV25-1 and J usage is TRBJ1-2; 10 positions match TRBD1. This CDR3 region has 17 residues. The J segment lost 3 bases and the V segment lost 2 bases, leaving 9 bases of the junction unmatched. Looked up from germline, CDR1 is MGHDK and CDR2 is SYGVNS.

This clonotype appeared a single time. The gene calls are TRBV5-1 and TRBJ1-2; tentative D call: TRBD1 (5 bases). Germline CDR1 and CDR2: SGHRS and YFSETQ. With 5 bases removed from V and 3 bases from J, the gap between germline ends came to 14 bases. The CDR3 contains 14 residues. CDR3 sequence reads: CASRENWGDYGYTF. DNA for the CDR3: TGCGCCAGCAGGGAGAACTGGGGGGACTATGGCTACACCTTC.

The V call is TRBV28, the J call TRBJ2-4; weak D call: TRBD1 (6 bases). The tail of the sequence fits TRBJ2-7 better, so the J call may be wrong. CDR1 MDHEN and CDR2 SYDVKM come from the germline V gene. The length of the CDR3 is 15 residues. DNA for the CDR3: TGTGCCAGCAGTTTACCCCAGGGGAAATCCTACGAGCAGTACTTC. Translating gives CASSLPQGKSYEQYF.

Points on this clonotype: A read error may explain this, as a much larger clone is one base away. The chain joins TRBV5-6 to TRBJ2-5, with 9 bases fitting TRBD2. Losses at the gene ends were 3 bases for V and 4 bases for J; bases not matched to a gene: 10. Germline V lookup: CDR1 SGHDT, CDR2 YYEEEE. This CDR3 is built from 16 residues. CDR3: CASSSEPGLARETQYF. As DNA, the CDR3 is TGTGCCAGCAGCTCCGAACCGGGACTAGCAAGAGAGACCCAGTACTTC.

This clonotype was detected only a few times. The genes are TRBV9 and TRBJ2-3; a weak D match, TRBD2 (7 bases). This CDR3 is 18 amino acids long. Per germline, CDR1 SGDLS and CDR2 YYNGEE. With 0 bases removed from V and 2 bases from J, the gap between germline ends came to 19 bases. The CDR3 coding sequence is TGTGCCAGCAGCGTAGAGGGGGGGGACTTCCTGGACACAGATACGCAGTATTTT. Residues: CASSVEGGDFLDTDTQYF.

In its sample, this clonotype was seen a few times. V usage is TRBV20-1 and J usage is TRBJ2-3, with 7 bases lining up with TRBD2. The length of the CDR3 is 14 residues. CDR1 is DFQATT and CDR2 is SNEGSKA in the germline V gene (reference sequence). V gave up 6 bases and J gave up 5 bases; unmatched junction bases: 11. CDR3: CSAQRWGGGDTQYF. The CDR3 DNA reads TGCAGTGCCCAAAGGTGGGGGGGGGGAGATACGCAGTATTTT.